This T cell receptor (beta chain) was sequenced in a study of T cells after yellow fever vaccination. The germline V gene has CDR1 MGHRA and CDR2 YSYEKL. CDR3 length: 17 residues. J gave up 0 bases and V 4 bases, and 8 bases lay outside the gene matches. Findings and limits, study-wide: Contamination by abundant bulk-population clonotypes could be present in FACS-sorted repertoires.

With respect to this clonotype: The antigen remains undetermined.

A single record per CDR3 protein comes from TCRdb applying MiXCR to the 5' RACE reads. Of 100,000 to 150,000 distinct CDR3 sequences detected, nearly 15% appear once; the ten largest clones hold around 40%. This receptor was taken from a man aged 18 to 29 who received the YFV17D yellow fever vaccine. V is TRBV4-1 and J is TRBJ2-1, with 8 positions matching TRBD2. Sequencing was performed on CD8+ T cells sorted from PBMCs, taken 5 days after the yellow fever booster vaccination. The CDR3 loop reads CASSPAGGLSSYNEQFF. CDR3 DNA: TGCGCCAGCAGCCCGGCGGGGGGTCTGAGCTCCTACAATGAGCAGTTCTTC.